Each of the 26 T cell receptor beta chains below was sequenced from the same sample in a study of blood T cell repertoires in COVID-19. TCRdb's table, derived via immunoSEQ multiplex PCR, lists solely in-frame clones and lacks some. The sample lists approximately 180,000 clones, about 88% occurring once. The sequencing sample was made of PBMCs or T cells enriched from blood (not recorded which). These receptors all come from a woman aged 40 to 50 with acute COVID-19.

This clone was counted once. The gene calls are TRBV7-2 and TRBJ2-1; 8 nucleotides match TRBD2. V gave up 1 base and J gave up 4 bases; unmatched junction bases: 9. Per germline, CDR1 SGHTA and CDR2 FQGNSA. The length of the CDR3 is 17 residues. As DNA, the CDR3 is TGTGCCAGCAGCTTAGTCCAAGGGACTAGGGGTTACAATGAGCAGTTCTTC. This translates into CASSLVQGTRGYNEQFF.

This chain joins TRBV7-2 and TRBJ2-3; D perhaps matches TRBD2 (5 bases). V lost 3 bases, J lost 0 bases, and 13 bases lay in between. This CDR3 has 16 residues. From germline, CDR1 is SGHTA and CDR2 FQGNSA. The CDR3 spells CASSFKSGPSTDTQYF. The CDR3 region has the DNA TGTGCCAGCAGCTTCAAAAGCGGACCTAGCACAGATACGCAGTATTTT. Full variable domain (outside the CDR3, taken from reference TRBV7-2 and TRBJ2-3): GAGVSQSPSNKVTEKGKDVELRCDPISGHTALYWYRQSLGQGLEFLIYFQGNSAPDKSGLPSDRFSAERTGGSVSTLTIQRTQQEDSAVYLCASSFKSGPSTDTQYFGPGTRLTVL.

The chain combines TRBV6-5 with TRBJ1-1; 7 bases match TRBD1. Trimming at V came to 0 bases and at J to 4 bases, leaving 8 bases not matched to a gene. The length of the CDR3 is 16 residues. Per germline, CDR1 MNHEY and CDR2 SVGAGI. CDR3 bases: TGTGCCAGCAGTTACTCGAGGGGGGACAGTGTCACTGAAGCTTTCTTT. It yields the protein CASSYSRGDSVTEAFF.

V and J are TRBV5-1 and TRBJ2-5; 8 bases are a match to TRBD1. V was pared by 3 bases and J by 2 bases, with 3 bases of the junction left unmatched. Germline V lookup: CDR1 SGHRS, CDR2 YFSETQ. The CDR3 has 14 residues. CDR3 nucleotide sequence: TGCGCCAGCAGCTCGGGGACAGGACAAGAGACCCAGTACTTC. This translates into CASSSGTGQETQYF.

The V call is TRBV5-5, the J call TRBJ1-3, with TRBD1 identical over 8 bases. In germline, CDR1 is SGHKS, CDR2 YYEKEE (reference sequence). V lost 3 bases to trimming and J lost 0 bases; unmatched junction nucleotides: 14. The CDR3 covers 19 residues. The CDR3 DNA sequence: TGTGCCAGCAGCTCCGGGACAGGTTACTCCCAACTCTCTGGAAACACCATATATTTT. Translating it yields CASSSGTGYSQLSGNTIYF.

The chain couples TRBV6-2 or TRBV6-3 to TRBJ2-2; tentative D call: TRBD2 (6 bases). The CDR3 extends over 16 amino acids. The V and J ends lost 7 bases and 3 bases respectively, with 18 bases between them. Germline loops: CDR1 MNHEY, CDR2 SVGEGT. In DNA, the CDR3 is TGTGCCAGCACCCCTGAAGGGCGGGGATACACCGGGGAGCTGTTTTTT. Protein sequence: CASTPEGRGYTGELFF.

The rearrangement uses TRBV5-1 and TRBJ1-2, with 9 bases matching TRBD1. Germline CDR1 and CDR2: SGHRS and YFSETQ. With V trimmed by 4 bases and J by 6 bases, 4 bases remained unmatched. The CDR3 sequence is 13 residues long. CDR3 nucleotide sequence: TGCGCCAGCAGCCACCGGGACAGGGATGGCTACACCTTC. It specifies CASSHRDRDGYTF.

The J gene is TRBJ1-6, the V gene TRBV3-1 (or the pseudogene TRBV3-2), with a weak D call TRBD1 (5 bases). Per germline, CDR1 LGHDT and CDR2 YNNKEL (reference sequence). V was cut by 1 base and J by 1 base, with 8 bases left in between. The CDR3 is 16 residues long. CDR3 loop: CASSQAGGSYNSPLHF. The CDR3 DNA follows: TGTGCCAGCAGCCAAGCTGGGGGGTCCTATAATTCACCCCTCCACTTT.

The chain links TRBV18 to TRBJ1-1, with D perhaps matching TRBD1 (6 bases). V was pared by 2 bases and J by 5 bases, with 9 bases between. Germline V gives CDR1 KGHSH, CDR2 LQKENI. This CDR3 has 13 amino acids. The CDR3 sequence: CASSPGGETEAFF. For the CDR3, the DNA is TGTGCCAGCTCACCAGGGGGCGAGACTGAAGCTTTCTTT.

The chain recombines TRBV19 with TRBJ1-5; 7 bases line up with TRBD1. V was clipped by 6 bases and J by 3 bases; unmatched bases: 8. Germline CDR1 is LNHDA and CDR2 is SQIVND (reference sequence). This CDR3 comprises 15 residues. The CDR3 loop is CASSPTTGANQPQHF. The CDR3 bases are TGTGCCAGTAGCCCAACCACAGGGGCCAATCAGCCCCAGCATTTT.

This clone showed up just a few times. The chain has TRBV5-1 and TRBJ2-5, with 11 positions matching TRBD1. Germline V lookup: CDR1 SGHRS, CDR2 YFSETQ. V shed 2 bases, J shed 5 bases, and the junction held 5 bases outside the gene matches. CDR3 size: 15 residues. CDR3 DNA: TGCGCCAGCAGCTTTGGGACAGGGGGGTTTGAGACCCAGTACTTC. Translating gives CASSFGTGGFETQYF.

The V and J genes are TRBV2 and TRBJ1-2, with D possibly being TRBD1 (5 bases). Per the germline V gene, CDR1 is SNHLY and CDR2 is FYNNEI. Deletions cut 7 bases from V and 6 bases from J, with 15 bases between. This CDR3 spans 13 amino acids. CDR3 sequence: CASTRAGQDGYTF. CDR3 coding DNA: TGTGCCAGCACCCGGGCAGGGCAGGATGGCTACACCTTC.

V usage is TRBV9 and J usage is TRBJ1-6, with 8 positions matching TRBD1. The CDR3 has 14 residues. V dropped 4 bases and J dropped 7; count of bases not matched to a gene: 4. The germline V gene encodes CDR1 SGDLS and CDR2 YYNGEE. CDR3 in DNA: TGTGCCAGCAGCTTGGGACAGGAGAATTCACCCCTCCACTTT. Encoded protein: CASSLGQENSPLHF. The full variable domain, completed using reference TRBV9 and TRBJ1-6, is DSGVTQTPKHLITATGQRVTLRCSPRSGDLSVYWYQQSLDQGLQFLIQYYNGEERAKGNILERFSAQQFPDLHSELNLSSLELGDSALYFCASSLGQENSPLHFGNGTRLTVT.

The J gene is TRBJ1-2, the V gene TRBV13, with TRBD1 matching 8 bases. The CDR3 extends over 14 amino acids. Unmatched junction bases numbered 3, after V lost 0 bases and J lost 6 bases. Germline assignment: CDR1 PRHDT and CDR2 FYEKMQ (reference sequence). CDR3 residues: CASSLGDRVNGYTF. CDR3 nucleotides: TGTGCCAGCAGCTTAGGGGACAGGGTTAATGGCTACACCTTC.

The chain recombines TRBV2 with TRBJ1-1; TRBD1 agrees at 7 bases. The CDR3 runs to 16 residues. J gave up 5 bases and V 1 base, and 10 bases lay outside the gene matches. Germline lookup yields CDR1 SNHLY and CDR2 FYNNEI. CDR3 loop: CASSEVTGAGGTEAFF. The CDR3 nucleotides read TGTGCCAGCAGTGAAGTAACAGGGGCCGGGGGAACTGAAGCTTTCTTT.

CDR3 loop: CASSLGLYNEQFF. The CDR3 region has the DNA TGTGCCAGCAGCTTAGGGCTTTACAATGAGCAGTTCTTC. The chain has TRBV11-2 and TRBJ2-1; D is ambiguous. Germline values: CDR1 SGHAT, CDR2 FQNNGV. Trimming stripped 1 base from V and 4 bases from J, with 5 bases between. CDR3 size: 13 residues. The full variable domain, completed using reference TRBV11-2 and TRBJ2-1, is EAGVAQSPRYKIIEKRQSVAFWCNPISGHATLYWYQQILGQGPKLLIQFQNNGVVDDSQLPKDRFSAERLKGVDSTLKIQPAKLEDSAVYLCASSLGLYNEQFFGPGTRLTVL.

The chain combines TRBV11-2 with TRBJ2-2; TRBD2 aligns across 7 bases. Germline CDR1 reads SGHAT; CDR2 reads FQNNGV. The ends lost 5 bases at V and 4 bases at J; junction bases unmatched: 4. CDR3 length: 14 amino acids. The CDR3 DNA reads TGTGCCAGCAGCAAACTAGCGACCACCGGGGAGCTGTTTTTT. This gives the protein CASSKLATTGELFF.

This clone was counted a few times. J is TRBJ2-3 and V is TRBV2; 8 bases are a match to TRBD1. There are 13 residues in the CDR3. The germline V gene encodes CDR1 SNHLY and CDR2 FYNNEI. V lost 5 bases and J lost 4; bases outside the gene matches: 2. The CDR3 sequence: CASSRTGSDTQYF. CDR3 nucleotide sequence: TGTGCCAGCAGTCGGACAGGGTCAGATACGCAGTATTTT. Full variable domain (outside the CDR3, taken from reference TRBV2 and TRBJ2-3): EPEVTQTPSHQVTQMGQEVILRCVPISNHLYFYWYRQILGQKVEFLVSFYNNEISEKSEIFDDQFSVERPDGSNFTLKIRSTKLEDSAMYFCASSRTGSDTQYFGPGTRLTVL.

The chain links TRBV11-2 to TRBJ2-1, with 8 bases matching TRBD1. J was trimmed by 14 bases and V by 0 bases; bases with no gene match: 12. The CDR3 runs 15 residues. The germline CDR1 and CDR2 sequences are SGHAT and FQNNGV. CDR3 sequence (DNA): TGTGCCAGCAGCTTAGATGGTGGAGCAGGGGGCTCGGAGTTCTTC. It specifies CASSLDGGAGGSEFF. Using reference TRBV11-2 and TRBJ2-1 for the parts outside the CDR3, the full variable domain is EAGVAQSPRYKIIEKRQSVAFWCNPISGHATLYWYQQILGQGPKLLIQFQNNGVVDDSQLPKDRFSAERLKGVDSTLKIQPAKLEDSAVYLCASSLDGGAGGSEFFGPGTRLTVL.

The chain joins TRBV5-1 to TRBJ2-2; weak D call: TRBD2 (5 bases). V was trimmed by 3 bases and J by 0 bases, leaving 12 bases between them. The CDR3 covers 16 residues. Germline values: CDR1 SGHRS, CDR2 YFSETQ. Written as DNA, the CDR3 is TGCGCCAGCAGCTCGCCTACGGGATCGAACACCGGGGAGCTGTTTTTT. Translated: CASSSPTGSNTGELFF. Full variable domain (remainder filled in from reference TRBV5-1 and TRBJ2-2): KAGVTQTPRYLIKTRGQQVTLSCSPISGHRSVSWYQQTPGQGLQFLFEYFSETQRNKGNFPGRFSGRQFSNSRSEMNVSTLELGDSALYLCASSSPTGSNTGELFFGEGSRLTVL.

V and J are TRBV28 and TRBJ1-4, with D unresolved. Per germline, CDR1 MDHEN and CDR2 SYDVKM. This CDR3 is built from 15 residues. Trimming removed 2 bases from V and 11 bases from J, with 18 bases in between. CDR3 protein: CASSLRQAPFGKLFF. The CDR3 region has the DNA TGTGCCAGCAGTTTACGGCAGGCCCCCTTTGGTAAACTGTTTTTT. Using reference TRBV28 and TRBJ1-4 for the parts outside the CDR3, the full variable domain is DVKVTQSSRYLVKRTGEKVFLECVQDMDHENMFWYRQDPGLGLRLIYFSYDVKMKEKGDIPEGYSVSREKKERFSLILESASTNQTSMYLCASSLRQAPFGKLFFGSGTQLSVL.

V is TRBV9 and J is TRBJ2-5, with TRBD2 matching over 8 bases. This CDR3 region has 14 residues. V was clipped by 2 bases and J by 5 bases; unmatched bases: 5. Germline V gene data show CDR1 as SGDLS and CDR2 as YYNGEE. Written as DNA, the CDR3 is TGTGCCAGCAGCGTCAGAGCGGGAGCGGAGACCCAGTACTTC. Translated, it gives CASSVRAGAETQYF.

The chain combines TRBV13 with TRBJ2-7; 9 bases agree with TRBD2. Per germline, CDR1 PRHDT and CDR2 FYEKMQ (reference sequence). The CDR3 spans 14 residues. With 3 bases clipped from V and 4 bases from J, the junction kept 4 bases outside the gene matches. The CDR3 loop is CASSFASGEYEQYF. The DNA of the CDR3 is TGTGCCAGCAGCTTTGCTAGCGGGGAGTACGAGCAGTACTTC.

This chain uses TRBV4-1 with TRBJ2-2; perhaps TRBD1 as D (5 bases). CDR3 length equals 16 residues. Germline assignment: CDR1 MGHRA and CDR2 YSYEKL. The V and J ends lost 3 bases and 0 bases respectively, with 11 bases between them. The CDR3 spells CASSQRQTANTGELFF. Here the CDR3 DNA reads TGCGCCAGCAGCCAGAGACAGACAGCGAACACCGGGGAGCTGTTTTTT.

This clone showed up just once. The chain couples TRBV7-8 to TRBJ1-4; 8 positions agree with TRBD1. The J segment lost 8 bases and the V segment lost 5 bases, leaving 7 bases of the junction unmatched. CDR1 and CDR2 from the germline V gene are SGHVS and FQNEAQ. CDR3 length: 14 residues. CDR3 sequence reads: CASSKGQANEKLFF. In nucleotides, the CDR3 is TGTGCCAGCAGCAAGGGACAGGCGAACGAAAAACTGTTTTTT. The whole variable domain, remainder taken from reference TRBV7-8 and TRBJ1-4, is GAGVSQSPRYKVAKRGQDVALRCDPISGHVSLFWYQQALGQGPEFLTYFQNEAQLDKSGLPSDRFFAERPEGSVSTLKIQRTQQEDSAVYLCASSKGQANEKLFFGSGTQLSVL.

J is TRBJ2-7 and V is TRBV24-1; 14 positions agree with TRBD2. This CDR3 comprises 18 residues. Germline V gene lookup returns CDR1 KGHDR and CDR2 SFDVKD. The ends lost 1 base at V and 2 bases at J; junction bases unmatched: 6. Here the CDR3 reads CATSDLGTSGGLTYEQYF. In nucleotides, the CDR3 is TGTGCCACCAGTGATTTAGGGACTAGCGGGGGTCTTACCTACGAGCAGTACTTC.